Detailed here is one T cell receptor (beta chain). Original processing methods: For nucleated cells, counts were estimated from reference gene primer amplification. Libraries were prepared by immunoSEQ multiplex PCR; TCRdb keeps only in-frame clonotypes and omits some of them. That table is the source of V, J and clone size, and D and trimming were worked out from the DNA. Of under 200,000 clones detected, more than 70% appear once; the ten largest clones hold 1.6%. The data derive from a study of blood T cell repertoires in COVID-19. Overall study: The United States, Italy and Spain were the sources of the acute and convalescent COVID-19 samples. Sample material is recorded as cDNA or gDNA derived from T cells, B-cell-depleted T cells, or PBMCs.

Looked up from germline, CDR1 is SGHRS and CDR2 is YFSETQ. V was pared by 5 bases and J by 3 bases, with 6 bases of the junction left unmatched. The CDR3 covers 15 residues. Material for sequencing was peripheral blood. The chain has TRBV5-1 and TRBJ2-2; 8 bases line up with TRBD2. This receptor was taken from a man aged 18-30 years with active or convalescent COVID-19. The CDR3: CASRPHGRDTGELFF. The CDR3 bases are TGCGCCAGCAGGCCTCACGGGAGGGACACCGGGGAGCTGTTTTTT. The full variable domain, in which reference TRBV5-1 and TRBJ2-2 provide the parts outside the CDR3, is KAGVTQTPRYLIKTRGQQVTLSCSPISGHRSVSWYQQTPGQGLQFLFEYFSETQRNKGNFPGRFSGRQFSNSRSEMNVSTLELGDSALYLCASRPHGRDTGELFFGEGSRLTVL.